The rows below give T cell receptor beta chains drawn from one sample of a study of cytomegalovirus exposure and HLA in healthy donors. Some clones are missing from TCRdb's copy, which holds only in-frame ones; the method was immunoSEQ multiplex PCR. In the table there are about 170,000 clones, around 84% of which are singletons. Material for sequencing was PBMCs. The receptor source for this set is a young man in good health and CMV-seropositive. CDR3s include the opening cysteine and the closing phenylalanine or tryptophan. D genes are given only for firm matches. Clone size, where shown, is once, few, many, or a class for clones that have expanded.

v_gene: TRBV12-5; abundance: -; j_gene: TRBJ2-1; len: 18; d_gene: TRBD2; CDR3aa: CASGLPGTSGSSYNEQFF; CDR3nt: TGTGCTAGTGGTTTGCCCGGGACTAGCGGTAGCTCCTACAATGAGCAGTTCTTC
v_gene: TRBV6-5; abundance: -; j_gene: TRBJ1-4; len: 14; d_gene: TRBD1; CDR3aa: CASSYRDRREKLFF; CDR3nt: TGTGCCAGCAGCTATCGGGACAGGCGGGAAAAACTGTTTTTT
v_gene: TRBV5-1; abundance: -; j_gene: TRBJ2-3; len: 13; d_gene: -; CDR3aa: CASSVTSTDTQYF; CDR3nt: TGCGCCAGCAGCGTCACTAGCACAGATACGCAGTATTTT
v_gene: TRBV6-1; abundance: -; j_gene: TRBJ2-1; len: 12; d_gene: -; CDR3aa: CASLLVSNEQFF; CDR3nt: TGTGCCAGCCTTCTTGTGAGTAATGAGCAGTTCTTC
v_gene: TRBV6-5; abundance: -; j_gene: TRBJ2-7; len: 13; d_gene: -; CDR3aa: CASWAQGTYEQYF; CDR3nt: TGTGCCAGCTGGGCTCAGGGCACCTACGAGCAGTACTTC
v_gene: TRBV5-4; abundance: -; j_gene: TRBJ1-1; len: 15; d_gene: -; CDR3aa: CASSGIQGLNTEAFF; CDR3nt: TGTGCCAGCAGCGGAATACAGGGACTGAACACTGAAGCTTTCTTT
v_gene: TRBV5-5; abundance: -; j_gene: TRBJ1-1; len: 16; d_gene: -; CDR3aa: CASSLTPQGGITEAFF; CDR3nt: TGTGCCAGCAGCCTGACACCTCAGGGTGGAATCACTGAAGCTTTCTTT
v_gene: TRBV6-1; abundance: -; j_gene: TRBJ2-3; len: 14; d_gene: TRBD1; CDR3aa: CASSATGSTDTQYF; CDR3nt: TGTGCCAGCAGTGCGACAGGGAGCACAGATACGCAGTATTTT
v_gene: TRBV14; abundance: -; j_gene: TRBJ1-1; len: 15; d_gene: -; CDR3aa: CASSQQGARITEAFF; CDR3nt: TGTGCCAGCAGCCAACAGGGTGCGCGGATCACTGAAGCTTTCTTT
v_gene: TRBV12-5; abundance: -; j_gene: TRBJ2-1; len: 16; d_gene: TRBD1; CDR3aa: CASGRADRAPGNEQFF; CDR3nt: TGTGCTAGTGGCCGGGCCGACAGGGCCCCTGGGAATGAGCAGTTCTTC
v_gene: TRBV4-2; abundance: -; j_gene: TRBJ2-1; len: 16; d_gene: -; CDR3aa: CASSQAGGPTYNEQFF; CDR3nt: TGTGCCAGCAGCCAAGCCGGGGGACCAACCTACAATGAGCAGTTCTTC
v_gene: TRBV9; abundance: -; j_gene: TRBJ2-3; len: 14; d_gene: -; CDR3aa: CASSVGATGDTQYF; CDR3nt: TGTGCCAGCAGCGTCGGAGCCACTGGAGATACGCAGTATTTT
v_gene: TRBV15; abundance: -; j_gene: TRBJ1-1; len: 13; d_gene: -; CDR3aa: CATSMGGSTEAFF; CDR3nt: TGTGCCACCAGCATGGGGGGGTCCACTGAAGCTTTCTTT
v_gene: TRBV4-1; abundance: few; j_gene: TRBJ1-1; len: 13; d_gene: -; CDR3aa: CASSQGRSTEAFF; CDR3nt: TGCGCCAGCAGCCAAGGACGGAGCACTGAAGCTTTCTTT
v_gene: TRBV18; abundance: -; j_gene: TRBJ2-3; len: 15; d_gene: -; CDR3aa: CASSRQGASTDTQYF; CDR3nt: TGTGCCAGCTCACGTCAAGGGGCGAGCACAGATACGCAGTATTTT
v_gene: TRBV7-7; abundance: -; j_gene: TRBJ2-5; len: 15; d_gene: TRBD2; CDR3aa: CASSPVGAGGGTQYF; CDR3nt: TGTGCTAGCAGCCCCGTAGGGGCGGGAGGCGGGACCCAGTACTTC
v_gene: TRBV5-1; abundance: few; j_gene: TRBJ1-1; len: 14; d_gene: -; CDR3aa: CASSHEGAVTEAFF; CDR3nt: TGCGCCAGCAGCCATGAAGGGGCGGTTACTGAAGCTTTCTTT
v_gene: TRBV5-1; abundance: few; j_gene: TRBJ1-2; len: 13; d_gene: -; CDR3aa: CASSLLANYGYTF; CDR3nt: TGCGCCAGCAGCTTACTGGCTAACTATGGCTACACCTTC
v_gene: TRBV4-2; abundance: -; j_gene: TRBJ2-7; len: 13; d_gene: -; CDR3aa: CASSQEERDEQYF; CDR3nt: TGTGCCAGCAGCCAAGAGGAGCGGGACGAGCAGTACTTC
v_gene: TRBV21-1; abundance: few; j_gene: TRBJ2-2; len: 17; d_gene: -; CDR3aa: CASSNSSLAGDTGELFF; CDR3nt: TGTGCCAGCAGCAATTCTTCGCTAGCGGGCGACACCGGGGAGCTGTTTTTT
v_gene: TRBV13; abundance: -; j_gene: TRBJ1-2; len: 14; d_gene: TRBD1; CDR3aa: CASSSGQGGYGYTF; CDR3nt: TGTGCCAGCAGCTCGGGACAGGGGGGCTATGGCTACACCTTC
v_gene: TRBV11-3; abundance: -; j_gene: TRBJ2-7; len: 17; d_gene: -; CDR3aa: CASSPFRGRLRSYEQYF; CDR3nt: TGTGCCAGCAGCCCCTTCAGAGGGCGGTTAAGGTCCTACGAGCAGTACTTC
v_gene: TRBV13; abundance: -; j_gene: TRBJ2-3; len: 13; d_gene: TRBD2; CDR3aa: CASTLAGAATQYF; CDR3nt: TGTGCCAGCACCCTAGCGGGAGCGGCTACGCAGTATTTT
v_gene: TRBV6-5; abundance: few; j_gene: TRBJ2-1; len: 14; d_gene: -; CDR3aa: CASCQLGGYNEQFF; CDR3nt: TGTGCCAGCTGCCAGCTCGGCGGCTACAATGAGCAGTTCTTC
v_gene: TRBV6-5; abundance: -; j_gene: TRBJ1-2; len: 12; d_gene: -; CDR3aa: CASSTGEYGYTF; CDR3nt: TGTGCCAGCAGTACAGGAGAATATGGCTACACCTTC
v_gene: TRBV4-1; abundance: -; j_gene: TRBJ2-3; len: 16; d_gene: TRBD2; CDR3aa: CASSQYPSGNADTQYF; CDR3nt: TGCGCCAGCAGCCAATACCCTAGCGGGAACGCAGATACGCAGTATTTT
v_gene: TRBV11-3; abundance: -; j_gene: TRBJ2-1; len: 14; d_gene: TRBD2; CDR3aa: CASSLEGSGVEQFF; CDR3nt: TGTGCCAGCAGCTTAGAGGGTAGCGGGGTTGAGCAGTTCTTC
v_gene: TRBV27; abundance: -; j_gene: TRBJ2-1; len: 14; d_gene: TRBD2; CDR3aa: CASSSGRVYNEQFF; CDR3nt: TGTGCCAGCAGTTCCGGGAGGGTCTACAATGAGCAGTTCTTC
v_gene: TRBV7-3; abundance: -; j_gene: TRBJ2-2; len: 16; d_gene: TRBD1; CDR3aa: CASSLQGASNTGELFF; CDR3nt: TGTGCCAGCAGCTTACAGGGGGCGTCTAACACCGGGGAGCTGTTTTTT
v_gene: TRBV27; abundance: -; j_gene: TRBJ1-2; len: 9; d_gene: -; CDR3aa: CASMSGYTF; CDR3nt: TGTGCCAGTATGAGTGGCTACACCTTC
v_gene: TRBV19; abundance: few; j_gene: TRBJ2-7; len: 13; d_gene: -; CDR3aa: CASRDSFSYEQYF; CDR3nt: TGTGCCAGTAGGGACAGCTTCTCCTACGAGCAGTACTTC
v_gene: TRBV9; abundance: -; j_gene: TRBJ2-4; len: 17; d_gene: TRBD2; CDR3aa: CASSVAEGGRATNIQYF; CDR3nt: TGTGCCAGCAGCGTAGCCGAGGGCGGGAGGGCAACTAACATTCAGTACTTC
v_gene: TRBV6-5; abundance: -; j_gene: TRBJ1-3; len: 14; d_gene: -; CDR3aa: CASSYYSTGNTIYF; CDR3nt: TGTGCCAGCAGTTACTATTCAACTGGAAACACCATATATTTT
v_gene: TRBV5-6; abundance: -; j_gene: TRBJ1-4; len: 16; d_gene: TRBD1; CDR3aa: CASSLLGTATNEKLFF; CDR3nt: TGTGCCAGCAGCTTGCTTGGGACAGCAACTAATGAAAAACTGTTTTTT
v_gene: TRBV30; abundance: -; j_gene: TRBJ1-5; len: 16; d_gene: TRBD1; CDR3aa: CAWSVGTGTFNQPQHF; CDR3nt: TGTGCCTGGAGTGTAGGGACAGGCACCTTCAATCAGCCCCAGCATTTT
v_gene: TRBV7-9; abundance: -; j_gene: TRBJ1-2; len: 15; d_gene: TRBD1; CDR3aa: CASSLGGTGGYGYTF; CDR3nt: TGTGCCAGCAGCTTAGGAGGGACAGGGGGCTATGGCTACACCTTC
v_gene: TRBV27; abundance: -; j_gene: TRBJ2-6; len: 16; d_gene: -; CDR3aa: CASSLQGGSGANVLTF; CDR3nt: TGTGCCAGCAGTTTACAGGGAGGCTCTGGGGCCAACGTCCTGACTTTC
v_gene: TRBV9; abundance: -; j_gene: TRBJ2-3; len: 14; d_gene: -; CDR3aa: CASSVAEGTDTQYF; CDR3nt: TGTGCCAGCAGCGTAGCTGAGGGCACAGATACGCAGTATTTT
v_gene: TRBV11-1; abundance: -; j_gene: TRBJ2-2; len: 15; d_gene: TRBD2; CDR3aa: CASSARGAGVGELFF; CDR3nt: TGTGCCAGCAGCGCGCGGGGGGCAGGGGTCGGGGAGCTGTTTTTT
v_gene: TRBV11-2; abundance: -; j_gene: TRBJ2-7; len: 15; d_gene: TRBD2; CDR3aa: CASSLVRESPTEQYF; CDR3nt: TGTGCCAGCAGCTTAGTGCGGGAGAGCCCGACGGAGCAGTACTTC
v_gene: TRBV9; abundance: -; j_gene: TRBJ1-2; len: 13; d_gene: TRBD1; CDR3aa: CASGGTAMYGYTF; CDR3nt: TGTGCCAGCGGCGGGACAGCCATGTATGGCTACACCTTC
v_gene: TRBV4-3; abundance: -; j_gene: TRBJ2-5; len: 15; d_gene: -; CDR3aa: CASSQDARGRETQYF; CDR3nt: TGCGCCAGCAGCCAAGATGCACGGGGGAGGGAGACCCAGTACTTC
v_gene: TRBV5-6; abundance: -; j_gene: TRBJ1-2; len: 14; d_gene: TRBD1; CDR3aa: CASSHRDRDYGYTF; CDR3nt: TGTGCCAGCAGCCACCGGGACAGGGACTATGGCTACACCTTC
v_gene: TRBV4-1; abundance: -; j_gene: TRBJ2-5; len: 17; d_gene: TRBD1; CDR3aa: CASSQDTRDRPSETQYF; CDR3nt: TGCGCCAGCAGCCAGGATACACGGGACAGACCCAGCGAGACCCAGTACTTC
v_gene: TRBV19; abundance: -; j_gene: TRBJ1-5; len: 15; d_gene: -; CDR3aa: CASSKSRGPNQPQHF; CDR3nt: TGTGCCAGTAGTAAGTCAAGGGGCCCCAATCAGCCCCAGCATTTT
v_gene: TRBV25-1; abundance: -; j_gene: TRBJ1-5; len: 15; d_gene: TRBD1; CDR3aa: CASSDGTGGLQPQHF; CDR3nt: TGTGCCAGCAGTGATGGGACAGGGGGCCTTCAGCCCCAGCATTTT
v_gene: TRBV27; abundance: -; j_gene: TRBJ2-1; len: 16; d_gene: TRBD2; CDR3aa: CASSPGLALSYNEQFF; CDR3nt: TGTGCCAGCAGTCCAGGACTAGCGCTCTCCTACAATGAGCAGTTCTTC
v_gene: TRBV2; abundance: -; j_gene: TRBJ2-7; len: 14; d_gene: TRBD1; CDR3aa: CASSVGQRSYEQYF; CDR3nt: TGTGCCAGCAGTGTGGGACAGAGGTCCTACGAGCAGTACTTC